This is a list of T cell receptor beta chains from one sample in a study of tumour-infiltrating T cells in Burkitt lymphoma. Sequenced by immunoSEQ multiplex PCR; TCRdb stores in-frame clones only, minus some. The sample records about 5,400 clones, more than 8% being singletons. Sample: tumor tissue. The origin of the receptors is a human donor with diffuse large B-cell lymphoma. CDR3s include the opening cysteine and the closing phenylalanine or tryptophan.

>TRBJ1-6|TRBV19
CASSRLGDPNSPLHF
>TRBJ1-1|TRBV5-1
CASSQTGQVGTEAFF
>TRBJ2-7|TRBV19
CASAGQWYEQYF
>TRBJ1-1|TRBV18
CASSQGNTEAFF
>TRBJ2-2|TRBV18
CASSPGQDTGELFF
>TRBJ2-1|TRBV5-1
CASSRWTGRSYNEQFF
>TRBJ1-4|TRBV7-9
CASSLGPGTGTNEKLFF
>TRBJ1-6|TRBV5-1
CASRGRTYNSPLHF
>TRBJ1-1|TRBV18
CASSPQGGTNTEAFF
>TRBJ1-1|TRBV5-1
CASSKKRGQGLEHTEAFF
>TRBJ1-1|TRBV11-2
CASSLEATGTRLLF
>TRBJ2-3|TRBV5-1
CASSEQGHTQYF
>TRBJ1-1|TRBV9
CASSAQGAGGTEAFF
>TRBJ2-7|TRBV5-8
CASSLPESSYEQYF
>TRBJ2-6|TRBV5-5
CASSLGQGRSPGANVLTF
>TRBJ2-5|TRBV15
CATSRPPGQGKLGETQYF
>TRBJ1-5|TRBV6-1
CASSEWPADNQPQHF
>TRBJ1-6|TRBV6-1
CAAPGGTSQHSPLHF
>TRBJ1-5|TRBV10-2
CASSEATNNQPQHF
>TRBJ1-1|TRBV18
CASSPIGNTEAFF
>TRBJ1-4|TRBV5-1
CASRRESISNEKLFF
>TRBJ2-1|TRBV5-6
CASSWGRLSNEQFF
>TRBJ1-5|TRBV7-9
CASSPEGEGQPQHF
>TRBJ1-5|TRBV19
CASSIGWQKGLPQHF
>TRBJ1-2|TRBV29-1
CSVPSGVGYGYTF
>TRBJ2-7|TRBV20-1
CSAPTSYEQYF
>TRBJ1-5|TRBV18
CASSPGQGSNQPQHF
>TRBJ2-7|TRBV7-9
CASSRDWYSYEQYF
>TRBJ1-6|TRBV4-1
CASSLTGTPNSPLHF
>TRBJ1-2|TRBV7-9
CASSLGSGGHGYTF
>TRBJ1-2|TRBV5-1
CASSLVKGETNYGYTF
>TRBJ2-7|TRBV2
CASLRYFSYEQYF
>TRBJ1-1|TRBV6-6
CASSAPGQENTEAFF
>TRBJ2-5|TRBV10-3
CAISGIAGQETQYF
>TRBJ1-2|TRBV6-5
CASSSRGTIYGYTF
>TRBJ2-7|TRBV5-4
CASSPHGASGGRNEQYF
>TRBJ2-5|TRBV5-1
CASSLAIVQGQETQYF
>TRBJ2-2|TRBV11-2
CASSPYSGLRTGELFF
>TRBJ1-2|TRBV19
CASSRQIIYGYTF
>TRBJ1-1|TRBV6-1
CASSPQGPANTEAFF
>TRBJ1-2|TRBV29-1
CSVEGVGTGQGYGYTF
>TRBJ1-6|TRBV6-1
CASSEGLQGSPLHF
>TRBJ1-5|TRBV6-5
CASSYSWQGGKPQHF
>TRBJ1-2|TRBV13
CASSFPGYAGPGYTF
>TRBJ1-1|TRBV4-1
CASSQIRDGNTEAFF
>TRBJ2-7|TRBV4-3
CASSQYRDSTYEQYF
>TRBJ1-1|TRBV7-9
CASSVKGVMNTEAFF
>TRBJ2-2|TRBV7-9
CASTARGELFF
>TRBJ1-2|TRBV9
CASSVARGHGYTF
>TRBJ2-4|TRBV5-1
CASSRGGQGKNIQYF